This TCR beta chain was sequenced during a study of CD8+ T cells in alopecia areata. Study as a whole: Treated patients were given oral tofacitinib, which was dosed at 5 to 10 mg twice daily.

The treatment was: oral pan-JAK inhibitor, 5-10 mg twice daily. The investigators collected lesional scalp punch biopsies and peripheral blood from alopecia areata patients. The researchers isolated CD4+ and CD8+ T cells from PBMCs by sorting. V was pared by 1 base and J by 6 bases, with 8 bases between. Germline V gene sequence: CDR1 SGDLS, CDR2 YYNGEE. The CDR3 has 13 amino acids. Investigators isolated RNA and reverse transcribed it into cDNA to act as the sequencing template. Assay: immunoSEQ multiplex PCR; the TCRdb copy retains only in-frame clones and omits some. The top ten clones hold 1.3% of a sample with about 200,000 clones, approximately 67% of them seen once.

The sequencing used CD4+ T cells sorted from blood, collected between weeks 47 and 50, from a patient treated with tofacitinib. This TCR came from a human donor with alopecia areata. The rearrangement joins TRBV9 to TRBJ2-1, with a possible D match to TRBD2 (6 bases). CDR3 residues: CASSVQGGNEQFF. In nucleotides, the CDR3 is TGTGCCAGCAGCGTACAGGGAGGCAATGAGCAGTTCTTC.